This T cell receptor beta chain was identified during a study of identical twins. This clonotype was observed a handful of times. Its antigen is as yet unknown. The V gene's germline CDR1 is MDHEN and CDR2 SYDVKM. Trimming took 7 bases from V and 4 from J; bases not matched to a gene: 11. The CDR3 has 15 residues. Template switching supplied a universal primer site; unique molecular identifiers were carried on the cDNA. A single record per CDR3 protein comes from TCRdb applying MiXCR to the 5' RACE reads. In the table there are nearly 900,000 distinct CDR3 sequences, roughly an eighth of which are singletons. The study, taken as a whole, reports: In zero-insertion analyses, partial confounding could arise from invariant MAIT and iNKT cells.

These data are also associated with another study on yellow fever vaccine responses in identical twins.

The TCR originated in a woman under 30 in good health. The V call is TRBV28, the J call TRBJ2-3, with TRBD1 matching 7 bases. Sequencing was carried out using PBMCs. Here the CDR3 DNA reads TGTGCCAGCATTAGGGACAGATTGTCCCCAGATACGCAGTATTTT. Translation: CASIRDRLSPDTQYF.